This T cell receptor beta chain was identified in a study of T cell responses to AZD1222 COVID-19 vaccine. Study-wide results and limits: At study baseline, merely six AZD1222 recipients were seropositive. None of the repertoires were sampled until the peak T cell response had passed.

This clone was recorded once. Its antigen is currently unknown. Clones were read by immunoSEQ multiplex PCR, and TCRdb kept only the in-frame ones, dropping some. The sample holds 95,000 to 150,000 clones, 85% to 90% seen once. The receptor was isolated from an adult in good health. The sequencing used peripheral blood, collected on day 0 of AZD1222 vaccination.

CDR3 bases: TGTGCCAGCAGTGAAGCCGTGGGACGCCAGGGGGGCTACACCTTC. It encodes CASSEAVGRQGGYTF. This chain joins TRBV6-1 and TRBJ1-2, with D maybe TRBD1 (6 bases). Germline values: CDR1 MNHNS, CDR2 SASEGT. There are 15 residues in the CDR3. V lost 0 bases to trimming and J lost 8 bases, with 16 bases between them.